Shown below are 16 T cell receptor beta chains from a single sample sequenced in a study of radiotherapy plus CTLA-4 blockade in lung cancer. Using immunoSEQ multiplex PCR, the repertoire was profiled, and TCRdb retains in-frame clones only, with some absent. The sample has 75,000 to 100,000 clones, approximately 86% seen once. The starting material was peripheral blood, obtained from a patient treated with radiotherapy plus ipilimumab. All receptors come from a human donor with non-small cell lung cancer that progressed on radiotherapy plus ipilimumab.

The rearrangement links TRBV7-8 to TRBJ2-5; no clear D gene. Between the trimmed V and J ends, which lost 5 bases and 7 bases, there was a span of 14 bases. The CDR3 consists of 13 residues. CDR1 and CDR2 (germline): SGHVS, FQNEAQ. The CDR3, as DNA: TGTGCCAGCAGCACCCGACGGGTCGGGACCCAGTACTTC. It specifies CASSTRRVGTQYF.

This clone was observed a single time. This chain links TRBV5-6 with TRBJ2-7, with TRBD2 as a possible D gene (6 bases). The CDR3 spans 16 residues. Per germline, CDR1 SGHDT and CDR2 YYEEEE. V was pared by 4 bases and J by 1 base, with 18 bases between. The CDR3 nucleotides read TGTGCCAGCAGCATCTCCAGTAGCGGATCTTCCTACGAGCAGTACTTC. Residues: CASSISSSGSSYEQYF.

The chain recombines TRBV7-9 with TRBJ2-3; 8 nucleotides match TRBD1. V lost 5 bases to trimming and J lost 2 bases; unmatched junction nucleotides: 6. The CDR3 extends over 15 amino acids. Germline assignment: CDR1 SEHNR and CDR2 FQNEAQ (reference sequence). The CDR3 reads CASSIQGVPTDTQYF. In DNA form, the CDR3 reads TGTGCCAGCAGCATACAGGGGGTTCCCACAGATACGCAGTATTTT.

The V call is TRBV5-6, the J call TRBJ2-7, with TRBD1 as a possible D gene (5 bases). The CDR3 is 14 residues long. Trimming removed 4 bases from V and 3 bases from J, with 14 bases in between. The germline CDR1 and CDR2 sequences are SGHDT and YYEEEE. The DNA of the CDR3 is TGTGCCAGCAGCCGGTCGACAGAATTCTACGAGCAGTACTTC. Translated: CASSRSTEFYEQYF.

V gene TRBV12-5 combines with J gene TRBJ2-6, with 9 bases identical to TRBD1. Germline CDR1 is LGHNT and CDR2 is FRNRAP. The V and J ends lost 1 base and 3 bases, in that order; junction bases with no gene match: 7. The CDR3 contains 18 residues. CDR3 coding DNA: TGTGCTAGTGGTTTGGAAGGGACAGGGTCTGGTGGGGCCAACGTCCTGACTTTC. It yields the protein CASGLEGTGSGGANVLTF.

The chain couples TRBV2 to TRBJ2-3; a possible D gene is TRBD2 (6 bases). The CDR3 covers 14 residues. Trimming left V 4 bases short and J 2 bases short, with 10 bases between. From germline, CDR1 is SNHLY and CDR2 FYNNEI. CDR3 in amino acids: CASSGPGDTDTQYF. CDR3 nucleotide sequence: TGTGCCAGCAGTGGCCCGGGAGACACAGATACGCAGTATTTT.

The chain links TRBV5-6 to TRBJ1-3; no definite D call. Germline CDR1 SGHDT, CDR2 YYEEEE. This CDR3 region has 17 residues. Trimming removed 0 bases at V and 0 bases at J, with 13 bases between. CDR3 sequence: CASSLAGVRGSGNTIYF. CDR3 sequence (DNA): TGTGCCAGCAGCTTGGCTGGGGTTCGGGGCTCTGGAAACACCATATATTTT.

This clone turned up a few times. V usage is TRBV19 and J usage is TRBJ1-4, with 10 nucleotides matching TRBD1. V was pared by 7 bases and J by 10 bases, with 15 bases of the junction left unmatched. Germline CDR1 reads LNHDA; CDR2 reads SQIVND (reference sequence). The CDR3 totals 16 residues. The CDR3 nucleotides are TGTGCCAGTACCCTGATGCCGGGACAGGGGCCGGGAAAACTGTTTTTT. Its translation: CASTLMPGQGPGKLFF.

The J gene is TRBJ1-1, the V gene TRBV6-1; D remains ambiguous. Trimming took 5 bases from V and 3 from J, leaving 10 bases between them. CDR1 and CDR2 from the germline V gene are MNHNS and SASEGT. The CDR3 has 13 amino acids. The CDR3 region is CASSPGPYTEAFF. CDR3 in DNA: TGTGCCAGCAGTCCCGGTCCTTACACTGAAGCTTTCTTT.

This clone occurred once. The CDR3 is CASSFLAGGPSYEQYF. The DNA for the CDR3 is TGTGCCAGCAGCTTTCTAGCGGGAGGGCCGTCCTACGAGCAGTACTTC. The chain carries TRBV11-2 and TRBJ2-7, with 12 bases matching TRBD2. This CDR3 is 16 amino acids long. Per the germline V gene, CDR1 is SGHAT and CDR2 is FQNNGV. V shed 3 bases and J 1 base; nucleotides not matched to a gene: 4.

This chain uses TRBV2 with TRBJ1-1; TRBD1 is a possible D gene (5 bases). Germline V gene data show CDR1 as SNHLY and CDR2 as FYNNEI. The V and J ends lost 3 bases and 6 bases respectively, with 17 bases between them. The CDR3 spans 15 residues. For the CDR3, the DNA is TGTGCCAGCAGTGATACGGCTACGCGGGGGTCTGAAGCTTTCTTT. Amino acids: CASSDTATRGSEAFF.

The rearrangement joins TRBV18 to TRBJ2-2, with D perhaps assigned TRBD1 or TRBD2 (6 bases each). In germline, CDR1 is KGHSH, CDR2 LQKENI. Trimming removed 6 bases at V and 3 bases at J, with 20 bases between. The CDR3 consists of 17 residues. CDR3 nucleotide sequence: TGTGCCAGCTCCCCGGGACTCGCAGGGGTCTACACCGGGGAGCTGTTTTTT. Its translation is CASSPGLAGVYTGELFF.

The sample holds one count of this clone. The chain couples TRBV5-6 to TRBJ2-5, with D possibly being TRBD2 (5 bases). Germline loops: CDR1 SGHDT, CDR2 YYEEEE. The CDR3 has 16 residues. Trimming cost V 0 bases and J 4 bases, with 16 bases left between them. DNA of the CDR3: TGTGCCAGCAGCTTGGGGGGTCTAGCTTTCCGAGAGACCCAGTACTTC. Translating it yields CASSLGGLAFRETQYF.

CDR3 sequence: CASSPGLASWNEQYF. CDR3 nucleotide sequence: TGCGCCAGCTCCCCTGGACTAGCTTCCTGGAACGAGCAGTACTTC. V gene TRBV5-1 combines with J gene TRBJ2-7; 8 nucleotides align to TRBD2. The germline V gene has CDR1 SGHRS and CDR2 YFSETQ. The trim removed 7 bases at V and 5 bases at J, leaving 14 bases unmatched. This CDR3 contains 15 residues.

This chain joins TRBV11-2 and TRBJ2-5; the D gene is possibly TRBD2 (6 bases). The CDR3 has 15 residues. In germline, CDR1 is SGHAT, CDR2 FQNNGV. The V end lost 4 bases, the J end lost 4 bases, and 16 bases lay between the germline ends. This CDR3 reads CASSWADYGGETQYF. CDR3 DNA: TGTGCCAGCAGCTGGGCGGACTACGGTGGAGAGACCCAGTACTTC.

The CDR3 region has the DNA TGCAGCGTAGTTCCAGGTCCAAGTGAAGCTTTCTTT. Protein sequence: CSVVPGPSEAFF. The chain recombines TRBV29-1 with TRBJ1-1; D is unresolved. CDR3 length: 12 residues. Germline V lookup: CDR1 SQVTM, CDR2 ANQGSEA. Trimming cost V 6 bases and J 7 bases, with 15 bases left between them.